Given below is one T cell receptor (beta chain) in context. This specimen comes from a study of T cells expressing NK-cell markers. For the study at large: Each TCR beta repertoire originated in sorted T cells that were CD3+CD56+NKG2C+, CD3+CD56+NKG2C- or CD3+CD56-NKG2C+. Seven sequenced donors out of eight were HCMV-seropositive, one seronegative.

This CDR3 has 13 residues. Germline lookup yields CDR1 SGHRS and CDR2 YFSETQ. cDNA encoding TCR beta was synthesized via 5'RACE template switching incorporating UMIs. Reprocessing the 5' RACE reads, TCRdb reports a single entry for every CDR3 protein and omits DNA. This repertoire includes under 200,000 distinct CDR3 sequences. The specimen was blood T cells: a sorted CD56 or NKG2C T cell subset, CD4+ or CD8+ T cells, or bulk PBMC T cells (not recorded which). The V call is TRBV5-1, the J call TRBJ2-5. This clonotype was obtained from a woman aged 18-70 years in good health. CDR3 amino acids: CASSSAMLETQYF.